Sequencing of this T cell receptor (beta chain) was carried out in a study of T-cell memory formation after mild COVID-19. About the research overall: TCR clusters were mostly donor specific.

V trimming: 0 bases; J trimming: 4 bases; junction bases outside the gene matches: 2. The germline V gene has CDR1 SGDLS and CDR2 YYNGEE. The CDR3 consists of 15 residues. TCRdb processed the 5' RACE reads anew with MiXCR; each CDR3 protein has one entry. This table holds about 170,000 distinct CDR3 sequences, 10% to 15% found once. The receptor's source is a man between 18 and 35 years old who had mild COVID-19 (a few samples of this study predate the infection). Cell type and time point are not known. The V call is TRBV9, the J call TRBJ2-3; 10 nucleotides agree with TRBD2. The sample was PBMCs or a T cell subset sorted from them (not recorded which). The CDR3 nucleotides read TGTGCCAGCAGCGTAGGTGGACTAGCGGCAGATACGCAGTATTTT. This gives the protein CASSVGGLAADTQYF.